Below, 6 T cell receptor beta chains from the same sample are listed, as sequenced in a study of T cells expressing NK-cell markers. TCRdb reworked the 5' RACE reads into one entry per CDR3 protein, no DNA. Recorded here are roughly 160,000 distinct CDR3 sequences; the top ten clones represent roughly 20%. Input material: blood T cells: a sorted CD56 or NKG2C T cell subset, CD4+ or CD8+ T cells, or bulk PBMC T cells (not recorded which). These receptors were collected from a woman between 18 and 70 years old in good health.

V usage is TRBV4-1 and J usage is TRBJ2-5; lacking DNA, the TRBD1 call made by TCRdb goes unchecked. CDR1 MGHRA and CDR2 YSYEKL come from the germline V gene. The CDR3 is made up of 16 amino acids. CDR3 amino acids: CASSQVRPGGRETQYF.

The V call is TRBV18, the J call TRBJ2-7; absent DNA, TCRdb's TRBD1 call cannot be checked. CDR3 length: 14 residues. CDR1 and CDR2 (germline): KGHSH, LQKENI. The CDR3 sequence is CASSPGTANYEQYF.

The chain joins TRBV24-1 to TRBJ1-5; the D call from TCRdb, TRBD1, cannot be confirmed without DNA. Germline CDR1 KGHDR, CDR2 SFDVKD. CDR3 length: 17 residues. This CDR3 is CATSDIRDGYSNQPQHF.

The chain uses TRBV6-1 and TRBJ2-6. Germline CDR1 and CDR2: MNHNS and SASEGT. The CDR3 has 15 residues. The chain's CDR3 is CASSRTLSGANVLTF.

The chain is built from TRBV25-1 and TRBJ1-4; as DNA is missing, the TRBD1 call by TCRdb cannot be tested. Germline V CDR1 and CDR2: MGHDK, SYGVNS. The CDR3 totals 17 residues. This CDR3 reads CASSPDRGQGLGEKLFF.

The chain joins TRBV20-1 to TRBJ2-1; as DNA is missing, the TRBD2 call by TCRdb cannot be tested. The CDR3 loop spans 16 amino acids. Per germline, CDR1 DFQATT and CDR2 SNEGSKA (reference sequence). The CDR3 region is CSAPGTSGSLTHAQFF.